This passage covers 2 T cell receptor beta chains from one sample sequenced in a study of T cell responses to AZD1222 COVID-19 vaccine. Repertoires were generated with immunoSEQ multiplex PCR, while TCRdb's copy carries only in-frame clones and drops some. The table shows hundreds of thousands of clones, with under 95% occurring only once. Sequenced here: peripheral blood, sampled on day 0 of MenACWY control vaccination. The source of these receptors is an adult in good health.

The rearrangement uses TRBV19 and TRBJ1-1; 9 bases align to TRBD1. Germline V gene sequence: CDR1 LNHDA, CDR2 SQIVND (reference sequence). J gave up 2 bases and V 4 bases, and 11 bases lay outside the gene matches. The CDR3 is 17 amino acids. The CDR3 region has the DNA TGTGCCAGTAGTACCAACTACCAGACAGGGGGTAACACTGAAGCTTTCTTT. Its protein product is CASSTNYQTGGNTEAFF.

The rearrangement uses TRBV27 and TRBJ1-5; D not certain. Trimming cost V 3 bases and J 3 bases, with 6 bases left between them. In germline, CDR1 is MNHEY, CDR2 SMNVEV (reference sequence). The CDR3 spans 13 residues. The CDR3 loop is CASSLLVNQPQHF. In nucleotides, the CDR3 is TGTGCCAGCAGTTTGTTGGTCAATCAGCCCCAGCATTTT.